This record looks at one T cell receptor beta chain sequence and its context. Its specificity is not known. From germline, CDR1 is MGHDK and CDR2 SYGVNS. V was clipped by 6 bases and J by 13 bases; unmatched bases: 11. The CDR3 covers 12 residues. What was sequenced were expressed TCRB transcripts, since all of the isolated RNA had been reverse transcribed. Data came from immunoSEQ multiplex PCR; TCRdb stores just in-frame clones and leaves some out. Among under 300,000 clones listed, around 7.3% were seen once. This entry comes from a study of beta chain features in type 1 diabetes. In the study overall: Healthy donors, compared against patients, showed similar age, gender and cell yields.

Study-wide results and limits: Patients with type 1 diabetes showed fewer VDJ junction insertions and more deletions. Moderately but significantly shorter TCRB CDR3s were found in Type 1 diabetes patients in all four CD4+ subsets. Any HLA-type effect on TCRB rearrangement remained unresolved here.

This clonotype was obtained from a woman aged 18-29 years in good health. The chain couples TRBV25-1 to TRBJ1-2, with 7 bases identical to TRBD1. The sample consisted of central memory CD4+ T cells from blood. The CDR3 region has the DNA TGTGCCAGCAGAACCTCCGGGACAGCGGTCACCTTC. Its protein is CASRTSGTAVTF.